The subject of this entry is one T cell receptor (beta chain). Original analysis: Researchers report that nucleated cell counts were estimated from reference gene primer amplification. The table came from immunoSEQ multiplex PCR; TCRdb's copy has only in-frame clones and leaves some out. From that table come the V and J calls and clone size; the DNA was used to work out D and trimming. The repertoire holds about 240,000 clones, with roughly 82% as singletons. This sample is drawn from a study of blood T cell repertoires in COVID-19. This sequence originates from a woman in her 70s with acute or convalescent COVID-19. Sequences were obtained from peripheral blood.

The CDR3, as DNA: TGTGCCAGCAGCCTCCGGGGGATTAGCAATCAGCCCCAGCATTTT. It translates to CASSLRGISNQPQHF. The chain joins TRBV3-1 (or the pseudogene TRBV3-2) to TRBJ1-5; a weak D match, TRBD1 (5 bases). The CDR3 is made up of 15 amino acids. The V gene lost 4 bases and the J gene lost 0 bases, with 10 bases spanning the gap. Germline V CDR1 and CDR2: LGHDT, YNNKEL (reference sequence).